This entry lists 9 T cell receptor beta chains sequenced from one sample in a study of blood T cell repertoires in COVID-19. Sequenced by immunoSEQ multiplex PCR; TCRdb stores in-frame clones only, minus some. The repertoire consists of fewer than 45,000 clones, with just under 80% occurring once and the leading ten covering approximately 30%. The sequenced material came from peripheral blood. The receptors originated from a man aged 55 to 70 with acute or convalescent COVID-19.

CDR3 sequence: CASSLTGLAENTGELFF. The CDR3, as DNA: TGTGCCAGCAGCCTGACCGGACTAGCGGAAAACACCGGGGAGCTGTTTTTT. This chain joins TRBV3-1 (or the pseudogene TRBV3-2) and TRBJ2-2; 10 bases fit TRBD2. The V gene's germline CDR1 is LGHDT and CDR2 YNNKEL (reference sequence). The CDR3 runs to 17 residues. The ends lost 4 bases at V and 2 bases at J; junction bases unmatched: 7.

The rearrangement joins TRBV5-4 to TRBJ2-2; TRBD2 agrees at 7 bases. V gave up 0 bases and J gave up 6 bases; unmatched junction bases: 11. Germline V gives CDR1 SGHNT, CDR2 YYREEE (reference sequence). This CDR3 spans 17 amino acids. This chain's CDR3 is CASSLGRAGAWAGELFF. CDR3 nucleotide sequence: TGTGCCAGCAGCTTGGGACGGGCGGGAGCTTGGGCCGGGGAGCTGTTTTTT.

This clone was detected once. The chain recombines TRBV4-1 with TRBJ1-2; 11 bases are a match to TRBD1. The CDR3 has 13 residues. Germline loops: CDR1 MGHRA, CDR2 YSYEKL. With V trimmed by 6 bases and J by 10 bases, 7 bases remained unmatched. The CDR3 region has the DNA TGCGCCAGCAGTTCCGGGACAGGGGGTTTCTACACCTTC. Its protein product is CASSSGTGGFYTF.

The CDR3 region is CATGLSTGPQETQYF. The CDR3 DNA is TGTGCCACCGGCCTCTCGACAGGCCCGCAAGAGACCCAGTACTTC. The J gene is TRBJ2-5, the V gene TRBV28; possible D gene TRBD1, 6 bases. The CDR3 runs 15 residues. V lost 10 bases and J lost 2, with 20 bases in between. The germline CDR1 and CDR2 sequences are MDHEN and SYDVKM.

This clone was found once. This chain links TRBV14 with TRBJ2-1, with D possibly matching TRBD1 (6 bases). CDR1 is SGHDN, CDR2 FVKESK, per germline. The CDR3 is 15 amino acids. Trimming pared 2 bases from V and 2 bases from J, leaving 10 bases between. Here the CDR3 reads CASSQPGQPYNEQFF. As DNA, the CDR3 is TGTGCCAGCAGCCAACCAGGACAGCCCTACAATGAGCAGTTCTTC.

This chain links TRBV5-6 with TRBJ2-5; 10 nucleotides line up with TRBD2. The CDR3 has 16 amino acids. V trimming: 2 bases; J trimming: 7 bases; junction bases outside the gene matches: 11. Per the germline V gene, CDR1 is SGHDT and CDR2 is YYEEEE. CDR3 sequence: CASSFSSGRMVGTQYF. The CDR3 nucleotides read TGTGCCAGCAGCTTCTCTAGCGGGAGAATGGTTGGGACCCAGTACTTC. Complete variable domain (other parts from reference TRBV5-6 and TRBJ2-5): DAGVTQSPTHLIKTRGQQVTLRCSPKSGHDTVSWYQQALGQGPQFIFQYYEEEERQRGNFPDRFSGHQFPNYSSELNVNALLLGDSALYLCASSFSSGRMVGTQYFGPGTRLLVL.

V is TRBV5-1 and J is TRBJ2-2; a weak D match, TRBD2 (6 bases). Germline V gives CDR1 SGHRS, CDR2 YFSETQ. This CDR3 spans 14 amino acids. Trimming left V 4 bases short and J 4 bases short, with 11 bases between. This chain's CDR3 is CASSRIAVTGELFF. The DNA for the CDR3 is TGCGCCAGCAGCAGGATAGCGGTCACCGGGGAGCTGTTTTTT. The variable domain in full, completed from reference TRBV5-1 and TRBJ2-2, reads KAGVTQTPRYLIKTRGQQVTLSCSPISGHRSVSWYQQTPGQGLQFLFEYFSETQRNKGNFPGRFSGRQFSNSRSEMNVSTLELGDSALYLCASSRIAVTGELFFGEGSRLTVL.

The genes are TRBV5-4 and TRBJ2-1, with 11 positions matching TRBD1. Germline V gene lookup returns CDR1 SGHNT and CDR2 YYREEE (reference sequence). V gave up 4 bases and J gave up 4 bases; unmatched junction bases: 4. The CDR3 is made up of 15 amino acids. The CDR3 region is CASSHGTGGYNEQFF. The CDR3 DNA reads TGTGCCAGCAGCCACGGGACAGGGGGGTACAATGAGCAGTTCTTC.

This clone was seen a single time. The V and J genes are TRBV5-4 and TRBJ2-5; D is possibly TRBD1 (5 bases). Per the germline V gene, CDR1 is SGHNT and CDR2 is YYREEE (reference sequence). The CDR3 extends over 13 amino acids. V lost 1 base, J lost 2 bases, and 6 bases lay in between. CDR3 loop: CASSLKGQETQYF. The CDR3, as DNA: TGTGCCAGCAGCTTGAAGGGGCAAGAGACCCAGTACTTC.